This T cell receptor (beta chain) was documented in a study of cytomegalovirus exposure and HLA in healthy donors. In regard to this clone: Its antigen is unknown.

Primers for the PCR totalled 60 Vbeta and 13 Jbeta. Authors' processing steps: It was a later analysis that counted tens of millions of unique TCR beta chains, of which around 11 million were shared. Data came from immunoSEQ multiplex PCR; TCRdb stores just in-frame clones and leaves some out. Clonal size and the V and J genes are those of that table, whereas D and trimming came from the DNA. This sample's table has 80,000 or so clones. Study observations and caveats: A later analysis found most CMV-associated TCR beta chains apparently HLA-restricted.

The CDR3 is 15 amino acids. V gave up 1 base and J gave up 5 bases; unmatched junction bases: 7. Germline assignment: CDR1 SGHTA and CDR2 FQGNSA. This receptor was taken from a man over 45 in good health and CMV-seropositive. The chain employs TRBV7-2 and TRBJ1-2; 7 bases map to TRBD1. Sequences were obtained from PBMCs. The CDR3 DNA sequence: TGTGCCAGCAGCTTAGAGAGGGGGCAAGGGTATGGCTACACCTTC. Its protein is CASSLERGQGYGYTF.